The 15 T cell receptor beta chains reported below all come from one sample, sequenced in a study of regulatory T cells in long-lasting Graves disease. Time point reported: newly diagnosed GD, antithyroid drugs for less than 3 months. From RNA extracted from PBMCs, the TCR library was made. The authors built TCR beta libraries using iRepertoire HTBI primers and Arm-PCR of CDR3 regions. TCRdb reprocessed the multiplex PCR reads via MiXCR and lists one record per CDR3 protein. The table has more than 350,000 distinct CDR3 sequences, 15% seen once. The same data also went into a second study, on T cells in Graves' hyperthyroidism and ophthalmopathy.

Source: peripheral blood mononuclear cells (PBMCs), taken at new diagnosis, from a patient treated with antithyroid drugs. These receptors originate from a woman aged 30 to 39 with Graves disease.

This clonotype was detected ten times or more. CDR3: CASSLGRQGSYEQYF. In DNA, the CDR3 is TGTGCCAGCAGTTTAGGGAGACAGGGCTCCTACGAGCAGTACTTC. The gene calls are TRBV28 and TRBJ2-7; 7 positions agree with TRBD1. Per the germline V gene, CDR1 is MDHEN and CDR2 is SYDVKM. The CDR3 covers 15 residues. Trimming at V came to 2 bases and at J to 0 bases, leaving 4 bases not matched to a gene.

The CDR3 region has the DNA TGTGCCAGCAGCCGACCGGGACAGGGAACCTACGAGCAGTACTTC. Residues: CASSRPGQGTYEQYF. The rearrangement uses TRBV5-4 and TRBJ2-7; 9 bases are a match to TRBD1. This CDR3 is 15 amino acids long. Germline CDR1 is SGHNT and CDR2 is YYREEE (reference sequence). Germline trimming cut 4 bases from V and 2 bases from J; bases unmatched to any gene: 7. The full variable domain, rest sourced from reference TRBV5-4 and TRBJ2-7, is ETGVTQSPTHLIKTRGQQVTLRCSSQSGHNTVSWYQQALGQGPQFIFQYYREEENGRGNFPPRFSGLQFPNYSSELNVNALELDDSALYLCASSRPGQGTYEQYFGPGTRLTVT.

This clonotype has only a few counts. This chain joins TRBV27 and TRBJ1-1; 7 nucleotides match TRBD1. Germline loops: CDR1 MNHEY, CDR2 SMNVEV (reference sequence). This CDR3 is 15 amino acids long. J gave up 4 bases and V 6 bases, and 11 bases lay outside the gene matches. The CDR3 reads CASRPQGGSATEAFF. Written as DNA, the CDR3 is TGTGCCAGCAGACCTCAGGGGGGAAGTGCCACTGAAGCTTTCTTT.

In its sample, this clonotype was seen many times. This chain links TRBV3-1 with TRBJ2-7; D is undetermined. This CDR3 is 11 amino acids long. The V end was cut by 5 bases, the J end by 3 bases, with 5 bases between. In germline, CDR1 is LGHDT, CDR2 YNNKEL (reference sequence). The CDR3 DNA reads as TGTGCCAGCAGCGACGTCTACGAGCAGTACTTC. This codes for CASSDVYEQYF.

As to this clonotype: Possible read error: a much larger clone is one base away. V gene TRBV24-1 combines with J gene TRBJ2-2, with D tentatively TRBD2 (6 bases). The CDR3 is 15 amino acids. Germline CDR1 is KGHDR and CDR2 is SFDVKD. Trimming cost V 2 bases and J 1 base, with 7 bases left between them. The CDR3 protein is CATSDSGGNTGELFF. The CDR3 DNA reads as TGTGCCACCAGTGATTCCGGGGGGAACACCGGGGAGCTGTTTTTT.

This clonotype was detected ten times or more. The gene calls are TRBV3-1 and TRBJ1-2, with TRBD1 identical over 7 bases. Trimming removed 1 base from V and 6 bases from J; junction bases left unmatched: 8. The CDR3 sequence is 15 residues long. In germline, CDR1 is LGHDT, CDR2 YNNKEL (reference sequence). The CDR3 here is CASSQASGGLDGYTF. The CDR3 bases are TGTGCCAGCAGCCAAGCGTCAGGGGGACTCGATGGCTACACCTTC.

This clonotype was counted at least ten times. In DNA, the CDR3 is TGTGCCAGCAGTCCCTTCCTTATGACGGATAGCACAGATACGCAGTATTTT. Translating it yields CASSPFLMTDSTDTQYF. This chain links TRBV12-3 or TRBV12-4 with TRBJ2-3, with unresolved D. V lost 5 bases and J lost 0, with 18 bases in between. The CDR3 is 17 amino acids.

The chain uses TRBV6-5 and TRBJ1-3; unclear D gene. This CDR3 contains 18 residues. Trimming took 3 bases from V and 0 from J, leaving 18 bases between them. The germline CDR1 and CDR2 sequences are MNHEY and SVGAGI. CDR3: CASSYLSGFSDSGNTIYF. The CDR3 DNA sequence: TGTGCCAGCAGTTATCTCAGTGGGTTCTCGGACTCTGGAAACACCATATATTTT.

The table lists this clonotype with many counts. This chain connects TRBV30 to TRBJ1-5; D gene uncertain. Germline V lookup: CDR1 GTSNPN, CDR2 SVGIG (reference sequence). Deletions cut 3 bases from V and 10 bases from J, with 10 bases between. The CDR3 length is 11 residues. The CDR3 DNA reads TGTGCCTGGAGCTTATCAGAACCCCAGCATTTT. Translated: CAWSLSEPQHF.

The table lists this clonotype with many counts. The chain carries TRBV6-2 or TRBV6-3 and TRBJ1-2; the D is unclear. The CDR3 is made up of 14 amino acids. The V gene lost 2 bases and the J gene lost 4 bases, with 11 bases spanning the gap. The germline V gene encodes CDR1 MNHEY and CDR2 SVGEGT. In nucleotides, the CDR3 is TGTGCCAGCAGTTACCTCCGTTCCTCCTATGGCTACACCTTC. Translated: CASSYLRSSYGYTF.

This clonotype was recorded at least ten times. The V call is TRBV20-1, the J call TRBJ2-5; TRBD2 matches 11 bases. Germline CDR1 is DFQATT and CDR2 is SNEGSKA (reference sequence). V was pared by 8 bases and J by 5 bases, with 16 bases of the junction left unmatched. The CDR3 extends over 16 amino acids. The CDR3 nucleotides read TGCAGTCCCAGGGATAGCGGGAGGGGGGAATGGGAGACCCAGTACTTC. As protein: CSPRDSGRGEWETQYF.

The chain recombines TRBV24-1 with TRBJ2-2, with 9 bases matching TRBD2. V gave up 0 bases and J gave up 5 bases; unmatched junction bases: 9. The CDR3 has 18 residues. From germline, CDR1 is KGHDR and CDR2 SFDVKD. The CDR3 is CATSDLPPGLAATGELFF. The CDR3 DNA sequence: TGTGCCACCAGTGATTTGCCACCGGGACTAGCAGCTACCGGGGAGCTGTTTTTT.

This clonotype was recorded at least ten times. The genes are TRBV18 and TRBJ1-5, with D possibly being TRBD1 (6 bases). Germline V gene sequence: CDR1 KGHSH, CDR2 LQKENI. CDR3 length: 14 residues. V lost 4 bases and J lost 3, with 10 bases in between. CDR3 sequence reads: CASSRRTDNQPQHF. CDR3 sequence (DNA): TGTGCCAGCTCACGAAGGACAGACAATCAGCCCCAGCATTTT.

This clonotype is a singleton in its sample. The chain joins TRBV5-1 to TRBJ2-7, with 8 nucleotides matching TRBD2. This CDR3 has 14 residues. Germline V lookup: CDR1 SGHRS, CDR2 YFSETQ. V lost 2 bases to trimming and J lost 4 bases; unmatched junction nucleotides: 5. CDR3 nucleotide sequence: TGCGCCAGCAGCTTCGTAAGCGGGAGTTACGAGCAGTACTTC. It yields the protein CASSFVSGSYEQYF.

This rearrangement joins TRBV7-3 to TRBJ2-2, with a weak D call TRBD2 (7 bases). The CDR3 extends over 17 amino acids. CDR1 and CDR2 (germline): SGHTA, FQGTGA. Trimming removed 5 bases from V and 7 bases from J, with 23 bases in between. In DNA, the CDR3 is TGTGCCAGCAGCGGGGGAAGGGGGAGGGCCTCCCACGGGGAGCTGTTTTTT. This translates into CASSGGRGRASHGELFF.